The 15 T cell receptor beta chains below were found in one sample sequenced in a study of T-cell memory formation after mild COVID-19. TCRdb re-called the 5' RACE reads through MiXCR, storing one row per CDR3 protein. The sample lists some 350,000 distinct CDR3 sequences, 15% occurring once. The specimen sequenced was PBMCs or a T cell subset sorted from them (not recorded which). These receptors all come from a man between 18 and 29 years old who had mild COVID-19 (a few samples of this study predate the infection). Cell type and time point are not known.

The rearrangement uses TRBV28 and TRBJ2-2, with TRBD1 identical over 8 bases. Germline CDR1 and CDR2: MDHEN and SYDVKM. The CDR3 is made up of 15 amino acids. With 10 bases clipped from V and 0 bases from J, the junction kept 7 bases outside the gene matches. The CDR3 DNA sequence: TGTGCCACCCCAGGACAGGGAGCGAACACCGGGGAGCTGTTTTTT. This translates into CATPGQGANTGELFF.

V and J are TRBV2 and TRBJ2-2, with D possibly TRBD1 on 6 matching bases. V was shortened by 5 bases and J by 2 bases, with 12 bases between the two germline ends. The CDR3 loop spans 15 amino acids. Germline V gene sequence: CDR1 SNHLY, CDR2 FYNNEI. The CDR3 sequence: CASSLQGPNTGELFF. The CDR3 bases are TGTGCCAGCAGTCTACAGGGTCCCAACACCGGGGAGCTGTTTTTT.

This clonotype was counted a few times. The chain has TRBV7-9 and TRBJ2-4; D gene ambiguous. The CDR3 is 14 amino acids. V dropped 2 bases and J dropped 0 bases, with 5 bases sitting between them. CDR1 SEHNR and CDR2 FQNEAQ come from the germline V gene (reference sequence). The DNA for the CDR3 is TGTGCCAGCAGCTTAACTGGAGCCAAAAACATTCAGTACTTC. This encodes CASSLTGAKNIQYF.

The chain is built from TRBV15 and TRBJ2-2; TRBD1 matches at 7 bases. Per the germline V gene, CDR1 is LNHNV and CDR2 is YYDKDF (reference sequence). V lost 0 bases and J lost 2; bases outside the gene matches: 3. The CDR3 sequence is 16 residues long. The CDR3 region has the DNA TGTGCCACCAGCAGAGAGACAGGGAGCAACACCGGGGAGCTGTTTTTT. Residues: CATSRETGSNTGELFF.

V gene TRBV14 combines with J gene TRBJ2-5, with D tentatively TRBD1 (6 bases). Trimming removed 0 bases from V and 5 bases from J, with 7 bases in between. Per the germline V gene, CDR1 is SGHDN and CDR2 is FVKESK. The CDR3 has 13 amino acids. CDR3 protein: CASSQERGETQYF. DNA for the CDR3: TGTGCCAGCAGCCAAGAGAGGGGGGAGACCCAGTACTTC. Complete variable domain (other parts from reference TRBV14 and TRBJ2-5): EAGVTQFPSHSVIEKGQTVTLRCDPISGHDNLYWYRRVMGKEIKFLLHFVKESKQDESGMPNNRFLAERTGGTYSTLKVQPAELEDSGVYFCASSQERGETQYFGPGTRLLVL.

In its sample, this clonotype was seen a few times. This chain links TRBV5-4 with TRBJ2-2, with 8 bases aligning to TRBD1. The CDR3 is 18 amino acids. J was trimmed by 3 bases and V by 0 bases; bases with no gene match: 10. The germline V gene encodes CDR1 SGHNT and CDR2 YYREEE (reference sequence). The CDR3 DNA reads as TGTGCCAGCAGCTTGGGACAGGGGTGGGCCAGAGACACCGGGGAGCTGTTTTTT. It specifies CASSLGQGWARDTGELFF.

In its sample, this clonotype was seen a few times. The gene calls are TRBV7-2 and TRBJ1-6; D remains unclear. There are 13 residues in the CDR3. Germline lookup yields CDR1 SGHTA and CDR2 FQGNSA. V was pared by 1 base and J by 10 bases, with 8 bases between. The chain's CDR3 is CASSLGNGSPLHF. The DNA of the CDR3 is TGTGCCAGCAGCTTAGGGAACGGGTCACCCCTCCACTTT.

This clonotype was seen a few times. The chain joins TRBV12-5 to TRBJ2-7; the D is unclear. Germline-derived CDR1 and CDR2 are LGHNT and FRNRAP. V was shortened by 3 bases and J by 6 bases, with 15 bases between the two germline ends. The CDR3 contains 14 residues. The CDR3 DNA is TGTGCTAGTGGTTTCGACACGGGCACCAGCGAGCAGTACTTC. Encoded protein: CASGFDTGTSEQYF.

There are a few counts of this clonotype. V usage is TRBV12-3 or TRBV12-4 and J usage is TRBJ2-7; D tentatively fits TRBD1 or TRBD2 (5 bases each). V shed 6 bases and J shed 5 bases, with 20 bases lying between them. This CDR3 is built from 15 residues. CDR3 sequence (DNA): TGTGCCAGCAGGGGGACCAGAGAGGGTACCCACGAGCAGTACTTC. Protein: CASRGTREGTHEQYF.

DNA for the CDR3: TGTGCCAGCAGCCATGGACAGGGTGTGGATGGCTACACCTTC. It translates to CASSHGQGVDGYTF. V gene TRBV2 combines with J gene TRBJ1-2; 8 bases map to TRBD1. With 6 bases clipped from V and 6 bases from J, the junction kept 9 bases outside the gene matches. This CDR3 spans 14 amino acids. CDR1 SNHLY and CDR2 FYNNEI come from the germline V gene.

This chain uses TRBV7-9 with TRBJ1-4; D perhaps matches TRBD1 (6 bases). Between the trimmed V and J ends, which lost 6 bases and 6 bases, there was a span of 14 bases. Germline V gene lookup returns CDR1 SEHNR and CDR2 FQNEAQ (reference sequence). CDR3 length: 14 amino acids. CDR3 in DNA: TGTGCCAGCAGTGCCTCCGGGACACATGAAAAACTGTTTTTT. Residues: CASSASGTHEKLFF.

V usage is TRBV18 and J usage is TRBJ2-2, with D perhaps matching TRBD1 (6 bases). Between the trimmed V and J ends, which lost 6 bases and 4 bases, there was a span of 18 bases. This CDR3 has 16 amino acids. The germline V gene has CDR1 KGHSH and CDR2 LQKENI. The CDR3 spells CASSPLWGRSTGELFF. The CDR3 DNA follows: TGTGCCAGCTCGCCTCTTTGGGGGCGCAGCACCGGGGAGCTGTTTTTT.

This clonotype has only one observation. The gene calls are TRBV7-6 and TRBJ2-2; 7 nucleotides agree with TRBD2. CDR3 length: 15 residues. V lost 5 bases, J lost 6 bases, and 9 bases stayed unmatched. CDR1 is SGHVS and CDR2 is FNYEAQ in the germline V gene. The CDR3 DNA reads as TGTGCCAGCAGCCCAGGGACTAAGAATGCCGGGGAGCTGTTTTTT. It codes for CASSPGTKNAGELFF.

This clonotype was recorded at least ten times. V gene TRBV6-2 or TRBV6-3 combines with J gene TRBJ2-1; D possibly corresponds to TRBD1 (6 bases). The germline V gene has CDR1 MNHEY and CDR2 SVGEGT. The CDR3 length is 13 residues. Deletions cut 6 bases from V and 8 bases from J, with 14 bases between. The CDR3 DNA reads as TGTGCCAGCAGCTCTCCCAACAGGGATGAGCAGTTCTTC. It codes for CASSSPNRDEQFF.

The chain combines TRBV20-1 with TRBJ1-2; no firm D call. Germline CDR1 and CDR2: DFQATT and SNEGSKA (reference sequence). Trimming stripped 7 bases from V and 4 bases from J, with 13 bases between. The length of the CDR3 is 12 residues. The CDR3 coding sequence is TGCAGTGGGGTAGGGTTCAGCTATGGCTACACCTTC. The encoded protein is CSGVGFSYGYTF.